The clone carrying this T cell receptor beta chain occurred many times. The antigen is not known. TCRdb reanalysed the RT-PCR reads using MiXCR and keeps one entry per CDR3 protein. This sample has approximately 490,000 distinct CDR3 sequences, with roughly 7.6% found just once. The data stem from a study of response to subunit inactivated influenza vaccine. Notes on the study in general: The authors suggested that every seasonal influenza vaccination recruits few new T cells.

The germline CDR1 and CDR2 sequences are SGHVS and FNYEAQ. Trimming pared 5 bases from V and 3 bases from J, leaving 21 bases between. The CDR3 loop spans 17 amino acids. The clonotype comes from a man between 45 and 75 years old who received an inactivated influenza vaccine. Here the sequenced sample was PBMCs from blood, taken around 2 years after vaccination. The chain recombines TRBV7-6 with TRBJ2-3; no clear D. The CDR3 loop is CASSKQPGATRTDTQYF. CDR3 sequence (DNA): TGTGCCAGCAGCAAACAACCGGGTGCGACTCGAACAGATACGCAGTATTTT.